This TCR beta chain was identified in a study of cytomegalovirus exposure and HLA in healthy donors. General observations from the study: As a later analysis showed, a missense DCLRE1C variant was linked to trimming of TCR beta V- and J-genes.

Worth noting for this clone: Its antigen is unknown.

V shed 5 bases and J shed 0 bases, with 11 bases lying between them. CDR1 and CDR2 (germline): GTSNPN, SVGIG (reference sequence). This CDR3 has 15 residues. It was with 60 Vbeta and 13 Jbeta primers that the PCR ran. Sequencing was performed with immunoSEQ multiplex PCR; in TCRdb, only in-frame clones are kept and a portion is missing. This sample has 110,000 to 150,000 clones, with 65% to 80% found just once. V is TRBV30 and J is TRBJ1-6; no clear D gene. This sequence was found in a man under 40 in good health and CMV-seronegative. The sample taken for sequencing was PBMCs. CDR3 loop: CAWASASSYNSPLHF. The CDR3 region has the DNA TGTGCCTGGGCCTCAGCGAGCTCCTATAATTCACCCCTCCACTTT.